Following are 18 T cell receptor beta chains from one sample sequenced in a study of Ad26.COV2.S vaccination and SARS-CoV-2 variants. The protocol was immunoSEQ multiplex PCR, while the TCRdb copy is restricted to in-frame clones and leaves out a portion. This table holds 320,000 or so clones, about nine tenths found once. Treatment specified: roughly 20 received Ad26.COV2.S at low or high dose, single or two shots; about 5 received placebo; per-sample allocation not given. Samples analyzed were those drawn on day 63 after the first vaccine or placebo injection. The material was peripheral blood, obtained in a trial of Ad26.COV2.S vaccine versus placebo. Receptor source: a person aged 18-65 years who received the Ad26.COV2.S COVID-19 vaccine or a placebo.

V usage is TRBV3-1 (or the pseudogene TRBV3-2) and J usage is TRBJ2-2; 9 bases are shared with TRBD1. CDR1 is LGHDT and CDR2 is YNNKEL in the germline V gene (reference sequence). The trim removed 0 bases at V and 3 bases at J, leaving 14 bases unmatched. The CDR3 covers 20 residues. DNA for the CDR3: TGTGCCAGCAGCCAAGATCCTCCGGGACAGGGATGGGGTGACACCGGGGAGCTGTTTTTT. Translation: CASSQDPPGQGWGDTGELFF.

CDR3 DNA sequence: TGTGCCAGCAGCATGGGCTCGGGGAATCAGCCCCAGCATTTT. The encoded protein is CASSMGSGNQPQHF. This chain joins TRBV7-2 and TRBJ1-5; no clear D. This CDR3 is built from 14 residues. V lost 5 bases and J 4 bases, leaving 12 bases between the germline ends. Germline assignment: CDR1 SGHTA and CDR2 FQGNSA.

CDR3 coding DNA: TGTGCCAGCAGTTTGTCGCTGGGGCAGTTCTTC. Translating it yields CASSLSLGQFF. This chain joins TRBV12-3 or TRBV12-4 and TRBJ2-1, with no clear D. The ends were cut back, 3 bases at V and 12 bases at J, with 9 bases in the middle. This CDR3 has 11 residues.

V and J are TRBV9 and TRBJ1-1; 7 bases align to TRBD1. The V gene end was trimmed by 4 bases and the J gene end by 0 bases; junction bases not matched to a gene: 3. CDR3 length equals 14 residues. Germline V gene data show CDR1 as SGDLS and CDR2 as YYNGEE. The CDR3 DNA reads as TGTGCCAGCAGCCCCGGGACAGTGAACACTGAAGCTTTCTTT. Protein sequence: CASSPGTVNTEAFF.

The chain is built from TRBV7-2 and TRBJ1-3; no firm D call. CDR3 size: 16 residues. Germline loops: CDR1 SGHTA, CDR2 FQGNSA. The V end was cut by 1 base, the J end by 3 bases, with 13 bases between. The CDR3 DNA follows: TGTGCCAGCAGCTTAGTTCTGGGGAACAGTGGAAACACCATATATTTT. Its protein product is CASSLVLGNSGNTIYF.

Here the CDR3 reads CASSRAGLAGGRRETQYF. CDR3 coding DNA: TGTGCCAGTAGCCGTGCGGGGCTAGCGGGGGGGCGGAGGGAGACCCAGTACTTC. V usage is TRBV19 and J usage is TRBJ2-5; 12 nucleotides line up with TRBD2. CDR1 is LNHDA, CDR2 SQIVND, per germline (reference sequence). The CDR3 contains 18 residues. V was pared by 6 bases and J by 5 bases, with 16 bases of the junction left unmatched.

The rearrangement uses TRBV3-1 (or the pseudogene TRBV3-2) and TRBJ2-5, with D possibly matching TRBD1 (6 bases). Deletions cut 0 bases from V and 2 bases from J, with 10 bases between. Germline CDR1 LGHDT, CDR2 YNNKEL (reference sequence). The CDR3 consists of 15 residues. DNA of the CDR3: TGTGCCAGCAGCCAAGACAGGGGTAATCAAGAGACCCAGTACTTC. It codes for CASSQDRGNQETQYF.

The DNA of the CDR3 is TGTGCCAGCGGCAGGATGAACACTGAAGCTTTCTTT. The encoded protein is CASGRMNTEAFF. This chain links TRBV2 with TRBJ1-1; D is ambiguous. The CDR3 covers 12 residues. Germline values: CDR1 SNHLY, CDR2 FYNNEI. Trimming took 8 bases from V and 0 from J, leaving 7 bases between them.

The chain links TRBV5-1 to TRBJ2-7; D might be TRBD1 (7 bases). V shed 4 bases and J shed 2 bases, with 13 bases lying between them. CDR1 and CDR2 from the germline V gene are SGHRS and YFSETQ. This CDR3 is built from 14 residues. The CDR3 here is CASSGGTVTYEQYF. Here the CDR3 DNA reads TGCGCCAGCAGCGGGGGGACAGTAACCTACGAGCAGTACTTC.

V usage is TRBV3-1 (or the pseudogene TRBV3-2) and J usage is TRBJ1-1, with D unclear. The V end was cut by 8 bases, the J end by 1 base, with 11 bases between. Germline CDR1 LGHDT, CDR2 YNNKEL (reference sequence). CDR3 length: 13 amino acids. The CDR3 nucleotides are TGTGCCAGCTGCGAGCAGACGAACACTGAAGCTTTCTTT. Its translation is CASCEQTNTEAFF.

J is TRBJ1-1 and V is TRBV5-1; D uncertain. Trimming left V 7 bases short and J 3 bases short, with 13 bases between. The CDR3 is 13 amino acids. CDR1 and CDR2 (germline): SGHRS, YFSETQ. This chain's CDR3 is CASHLGEHTEAFF. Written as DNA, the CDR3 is TGCGCCAGCCATTTAGGAGAGCACACTGAAGCTTTCTTT.

In nucleotides, the CDR3 is TGTGCCAGCATGAGGGCTATGAACACTGAAGCTTTCTTT. It encodes CASMRAMNTEAFF. The J gene is TRBJ1-1, the V gene TRBV27; D gene unclear. This CDR3 region has 13 residues. CDR1 and CDR2 from the germline V gene are MNHEY and SMNVEV (reference sequence). The ends were cut back, 7 bases at V and 0 bases at J, with 9 bases in the middle.

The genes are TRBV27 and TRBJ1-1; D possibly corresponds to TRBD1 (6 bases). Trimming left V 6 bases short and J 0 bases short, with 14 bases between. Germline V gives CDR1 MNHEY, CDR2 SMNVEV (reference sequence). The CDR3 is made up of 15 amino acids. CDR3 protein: CASRYRGQLNTEAFF. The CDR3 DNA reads TGTGCCAGCAGATACCGCGGACAGTTGAACACTGAAGCTTTCTTT.

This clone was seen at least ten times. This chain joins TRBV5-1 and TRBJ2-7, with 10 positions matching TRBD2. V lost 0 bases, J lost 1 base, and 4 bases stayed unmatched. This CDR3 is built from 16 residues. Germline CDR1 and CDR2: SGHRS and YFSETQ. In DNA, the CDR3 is TGCGCCAGCAGCTTGGAACTAGCGGGGAAGTCCTACGAGCAGTACTTC. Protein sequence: CASSLELAGKSYEQYF.

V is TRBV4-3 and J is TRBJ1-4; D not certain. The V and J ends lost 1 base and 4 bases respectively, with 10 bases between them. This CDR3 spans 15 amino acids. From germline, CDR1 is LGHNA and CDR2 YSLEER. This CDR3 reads CASSQARAYNEKLFF. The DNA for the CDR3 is TGCGCCAGCAGCCAAGCTCGGGCCTATAATGAAAAACTGTTTTTT.

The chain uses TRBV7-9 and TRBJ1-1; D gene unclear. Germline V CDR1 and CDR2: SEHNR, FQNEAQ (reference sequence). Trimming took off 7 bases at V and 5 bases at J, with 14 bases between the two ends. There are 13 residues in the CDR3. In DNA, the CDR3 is TGTGCCAGCATCCTAACGGGTGGAACTGAAGCTTTCTTT. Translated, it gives CASILTGGTEAFF.

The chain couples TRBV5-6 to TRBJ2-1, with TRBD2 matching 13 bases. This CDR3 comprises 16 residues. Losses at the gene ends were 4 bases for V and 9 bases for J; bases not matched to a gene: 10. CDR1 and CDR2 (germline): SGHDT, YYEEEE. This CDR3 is CASSELAGGPEGEQFF. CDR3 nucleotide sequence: TGTGCCAGCAGCGAACTAGCGGGGGGGCCGGAGGGTGAGCAGTTCTTC.

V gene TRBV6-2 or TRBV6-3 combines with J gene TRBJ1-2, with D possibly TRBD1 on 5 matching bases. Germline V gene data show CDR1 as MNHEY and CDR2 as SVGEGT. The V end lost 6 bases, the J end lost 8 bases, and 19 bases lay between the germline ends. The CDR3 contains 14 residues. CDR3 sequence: CASSLDGGQRGYTF. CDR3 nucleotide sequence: TGTGCCAGCAGCCTCGACGGGGGTCAACGGGGCTACACCTTC.